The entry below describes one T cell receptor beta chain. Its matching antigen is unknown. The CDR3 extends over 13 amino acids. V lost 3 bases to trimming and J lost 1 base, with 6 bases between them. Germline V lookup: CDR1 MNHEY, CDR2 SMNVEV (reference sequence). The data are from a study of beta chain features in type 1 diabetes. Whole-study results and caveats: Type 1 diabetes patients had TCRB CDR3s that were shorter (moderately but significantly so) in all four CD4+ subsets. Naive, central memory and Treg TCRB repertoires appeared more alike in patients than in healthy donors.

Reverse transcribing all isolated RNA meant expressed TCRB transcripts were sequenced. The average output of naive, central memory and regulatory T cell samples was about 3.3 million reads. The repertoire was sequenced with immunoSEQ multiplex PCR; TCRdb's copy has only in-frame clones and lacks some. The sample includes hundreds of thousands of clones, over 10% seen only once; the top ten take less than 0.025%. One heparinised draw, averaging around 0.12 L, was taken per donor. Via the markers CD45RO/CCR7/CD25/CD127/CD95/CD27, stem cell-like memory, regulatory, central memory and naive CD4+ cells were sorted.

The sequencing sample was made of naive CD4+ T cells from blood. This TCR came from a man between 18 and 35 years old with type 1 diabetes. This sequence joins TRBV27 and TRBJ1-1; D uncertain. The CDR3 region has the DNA TGTGCCAGCAGTTTCTCCGAGAACACTGAAGCTTTCTTT. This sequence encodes CASSFSENTEAFF.